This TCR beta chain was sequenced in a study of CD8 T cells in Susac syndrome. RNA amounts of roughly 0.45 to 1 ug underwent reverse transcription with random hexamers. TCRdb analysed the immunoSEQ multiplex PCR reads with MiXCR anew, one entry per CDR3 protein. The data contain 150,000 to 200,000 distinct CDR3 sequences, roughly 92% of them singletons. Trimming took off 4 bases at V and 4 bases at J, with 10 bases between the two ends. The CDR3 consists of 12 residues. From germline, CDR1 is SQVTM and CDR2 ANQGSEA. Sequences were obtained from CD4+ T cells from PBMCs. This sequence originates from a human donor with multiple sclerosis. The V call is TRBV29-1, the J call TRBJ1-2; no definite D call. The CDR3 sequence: CSVGGEGYGYTF. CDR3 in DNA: TGCAGCGTTGGTGGGGAGGGCTATGGCTACACCTTC.